These 22 T cell receptor beta chains originate from one sample sequenced in a study of a mutant IDH1 vaccine in newly diagnosed glioma (dated by TCRdb to the early 2020s). The time point label corresponds to: week 35, safety follow-up. Every vaccine dose consisted of 300 ug of a 20-mer mutant IDH1 peptide in Montanide, administered subcutaneously together with topical imiquimod. The method was the immunoSEQ multiplex PCR assay. Entries here come from immuneACCESS through TCRdb and include only in-frame sequences with V and J called. Some clones fail to appear in such tables; in the studies checked, an unresolved V gene covers under half of the shortfall, and the cause of the remainder is unknown. Here the sample has approximately 60,000 clones; 86% occur a single time. The leading ten clones occupy roughly 1.6% of the sample. For these TCRs, the target antigens are not known. The sample in question was PBMCs, obtained from a glioma patient whose treatment included an IDH1 peptide vaccine. The receptor set was obtained from a man aged 40-55 years with glioma.

The V call is TRBV4-2, the J call TRBJ1-4; 9 bases agree with TRBD1. Germline values: CDR1 LGHNA, CDR2 YNFKEQ. This CDR3 is 16 amino acids long. J lost 7 bases, V lost 4 bases, and 10 bases had no gene match. DNA of the CDR3: TGTGCCAGCAGCCCTCCGGACAGGGGTGAAGGTGAAAAACTGTTTTTT. Amino acid sequence: CASSPPDRGEGEKLFF.

V and J are TRBV6-5 and TRBJ2-1; D is unresolved. Per the germline V gene, CDR1 is MNHEY and CDR2 is SVGAGI. V was clipped by 2 bases and J by 8 bases, with 16 bases between them. The CDR3 extends over 15 amino acids. The CDR3 DNA follows: TGTGCCAGCAGTTACGCACCTCTAGGGTATCATGAGCAGTTCTTC. Translated, it gives CASSYAPLGYHEQFF.

V is TRBV15 and J is TRBJ1-1; D ambiguous. Germline loops: CDR1 LNHNV, CDR2 YYDKDF (reference sequence). The V gene lost 6 bases and the J gene lost 1 base, with 6 bases spanning the gap. This CDR3 comprises 12 residues. The DNA for the CDR3 is TGTGCCACCAGTCCCTCGAACACTGAAGCTTTCTTT. Translated, it gives CATSPSNTEAFF.

V usage is TRBV29-1 and J usage is TRBJ1-5; TRBD1 might be the D (6 bases). Trimming left V 0 bases short and J 2 bases short, with 11 bases between. The CDR3 consists of 15 residues. Germline CDR1 is SQVTM and CDR2 is ANQGSEA. This CDR3 is CSVEEGGIGNQPQHF. The CDR3 coding sequence is TGCAGCGTTGAAGAAGGGGGAATTGGCAATCAGCCCCAGCATTTT.

CDR3 loop: CASSSTGAETQYF. The CDR3 coding sequence is TGTGCCAGCAGCTCGACAGGGGCAGAGACCCAGTACTTC. The V call is TRBV11-3, the J call TRBJ2-5, with 8 bases that match TRBD1. Trimming at V came to 4 bases and at J to 4 bases, leaving 2 bases not matched to a gene. The CDR3 runs 13 residues. CDR1 and CDR2 (germline): SGHNT, YENEEA.

The chain uses TRBV2 and TRBJ2-7, with 9 bases fitting TRBD2. J was trimmed by 6 bases and V by 9 bases; bases with no gene match: 12. Germline lookup yields CDR1 SNHLY and CDR2 FYNNEI. This CDR3 contains 14 residues. CDR3 residues: CASWPPAGGLEQYF. In nucleotides, the CDR3 is TGTGCCAGTTGGCCGCCCGCGGGAGGGCTCGAGCAGTACTTC.

The J gene is TRBJ1-5, the V gene TRBV6-1; D is possibly TRBD1 (5 bases). Germline-derived CDR1 and CDR2 are MNHNS and SASEGT. Trimming shortened V by 5 bases and J by 4 bases, and 9 bases separated the two germline ends. The CDR3 length is 13 residues. For the CDR3, the DNA is TGTGCCAGCAGTTCGTCAGGGAATCAGCCCCAGCATTTT. It codes for CASSSSGNQPQHF.

The chain recombines TRBV15 with TRBJ2-5; 7 bases match TRBD2. There are 16 residues in the CDR3. Germline V gene sequence: CDR1 LNHNV, CDR2 YYDKDF (reference sequence). V was clipped by 2 bases and J by 5 bases; unmatched bases: 11. In DNA, the CDR3 is TGTGCCACCAGCAGAACTACGGGAGGTTTCATTGAGACCCAGTACTTC. Its translation is CATSRTTGGFIETQYF.

V is TRBV5-1 and J is TRBJ2-5; weak D call: TRBD2 (6 bases). V was cut by 6 bases and J by 1 base, with 16 bases left in between. CDR3 size: 15 residues. The germline V gene has CDR1 SGHRS and CDR2 YFSETQ. The CDR3 nucleotides read TGCGCCAGCATCCAGACTTTGGGGGGCCAAGAGACCCAGTACTTC. This translates into CASIQTLGGQETQYF. The entire variable domain, with the rest obtained from reference TRBV5-1 and TRBJ2-5, is as follows: KAGVTQTPRYLIKTRGQQVTLSCSPISGHRSVSWYQQTPGQGLQFLFEYFSETQRNKGNFPGRFSGRQFSNSRSEMNVSTLELGDSALYLCASIQTLGGQETQYFGPGTRLLVL.

This clone was detected only a few times. The chain recombines TRBV7-3 with TRBJ1-1; a possible D gene is TRBD1 (5 bases). With 5 bases removed from V and 3 bases from J, the gap between germline ends came to 22 bases. This CDR3 has 17 amino acids. Germline lookup yields CDR1 SGHTA and CDR2 FQGTGA. The CDR3 DNA is TGTGCCAGCAGCCCCTCGACAGTAGCCAGAGGCGACACTGAAGCTTTCTTT. Protein: CASSPSTVARGDTEAFF.

The chain uses TRBV20-1 and TRBJ2-1, with D maybe TRBD2 (5 bases). Germline V gene data show CDR1 as DFQATT and CDR2 as SNEGSKA (reference sequence). CDR3 size: 11 residues. Trimming took 8 bases from V and 2 from J, leaving 7 bases between them. CDR3 loop: CSSGAYNEQFF. The CDR3 bases are TGCAGTAGCGGAGCCTACAATGAGCAGTTCTTC.

This chain uses TRBV5-1 with TRBJ2-2, with a possible D match to TRBD1 (6 bases). The CDR3 covers 14 residues. Germline assignment: CDR1 SGHRS and CDR2 YFSETQ. V dropped 4 bases and J dropped 4 bases, with 11 bases sitting between them. CDR3 in DNA: TGCGCCAGCAGCGCCGGACAGCCCACCGGGGAGCTGTTTTTT. The encoded protein is CASSAGQPTGELFF.

The chain joins TRBV5-1 to TRBJ2-1; maybe TRBD2 (6 bases). V lost 4 bases to trimming and J lost 10 bases, with 18 bases between them. The germline V gene has CDR1 SGHRS and CDR2 YFSETQ. CDR3 size: 14 residues. CDR3: CASSERVEGAEQFF. The CDR3 DNA sequence: TGCGCCAGCAGCGAGCGGGTCGAGGGCGCGGAGCAGTTCTTC.

V and J are TRBV5-4 and TRBJ1-5; D perhaps matches TRBD1 (6 bases). CDR1 SGHNT and CDR2 YYREEE come from the germline V gene (reference sequence). Trimming left V 4 bases short and J 6 bases short, with 14 bases between. This CDR3 has 14 amino acids. The CDR3 loop is CASSRRGAGQPQHF. The CDR3 region has the DNA TGTGCCAGCAGCCGGCGGGGGGCGGGTCAGCCCCAGCATTTT.

The V gene is TRBV29-1, the J gene TRBJ2-1; 8 nucleotides agree with TRBD1. Germline trimming cut 6 bases from V and 3 bases from J; bases unmatched to any gene: 10. The CDR3 is 15 amino acids. In germline, CDR1 is SQVTM, CDR2 ANQGSEA. CDR3 loop: CSVRGQGGIYNEQFF. CDR3 DNA sequence: TGCAGCGTCCGCGGACAGGGTGGGATCTACAATGAGCAGTTCTTC.

This clone was seen a few times. This rearrangement joins TRBV5-1 to TRBJ1-1; D is possibly TRBD1 (5 bases). The CDR3 extends over 15 amino acids. CDR1 SGHRS and CDR2 YFSETQ come from the germline V gene. Trimming cost V 3 bases and J 1 base, with 13 bases left between them. CDR3: CASSWGGGSNTEAFF. CDR3 sequence (DNA): TGCGCCAGCAGCTGGGGGGGAGGGTCGAACACTGAAGCTTTCTTT.

The chain combines TRBV5-6 with TRBJ1-5; D is unclear. Deletions cut 0 bases from V and 0 bases from J, with 10 bases between. The CDR3 has 16 amino acids. Germline CDR1 reads SGHDT; CDR2 reads YYEEEE. CDR3 bases: TGTGCCAGCAGCTTGGGGGGTCCCTATAGCAATCAGCCCCAGCATTTT. It codes for CASSLGGPYSNQPQHF.

This chain links TRBV10-1 with TRBJ2-1; D is unresolved. CDR1 and CDR2 from the germline V gene are WNHNN and SYGVQD (reference sequence). The CDR3 length is 11 residues. V lost 2 bases and J 12 bases, leaving 8 bases between the germline ends. The CDR3 loop is CASSELSMQFF. CDR3 in DNA: TGCGCCAGCAGTGAGCTATCCATGCAGTTCTTC.

This chain links TRBV7-9 with TRBJ2-7, with TRBD2 matching 8 bases. Per the germline V gene, CDR1 is SEHNR and CDR2 is FQNEAQ (reference sequence). The CDR3 covers 14 residues. V gave up 9 bases and J gave up 6 bases; unmatched junction bases: 13. The CDR3 DNA sequence: TGTGCCAGTGAATTCGCGGGAGGTGCGGGCGAGCAGTACTTC. It encodes CASEFAGGAGEQYF. Using reference TRBV7-9 and TRBJ2-7 for the parts outside the CDR3, the full variable domain is DTGVSQNPRHKITKRGQNVTFRCDPISEHNRLYWYRQTLGQGPEFLTYFQNEAQLEKSRLLSDRFSAERPKGSFSTLEIQRTEQGDSAMYLCASEFAGGAGEQYFGPGTRLTVT.

The chain carries TRBV6-5 and TRBJ1-5; 7 bases agree with TRBD1. With V trimmed by 7 bases and J by 2 bases, 8 bases remained unmatched. CDR1 and CDR2 (germline): MNHEY, SVGAGI. The CDR3 totals 15 residues. CDR3 protein: CASKDRVWGNQPQHF. CDR3 coding DNA: TGTGCCAGCAAAGACAGGGTTTGGGGCAATCAGCCCCAGCATTTT.

The chain joins TRBV9 to TRBJ1-1, with D maybe TRBD1 (5 bases). With 0 bases removed from V and 4 bases from J, the gap between germline ends came to 10 bases. This CDR3 has 14 amino acids. Germline CDR1 reads SGDLS; CDR2 reads YYNGEE. The CDR3 loop is CASSVGGWATEAFF. The CDR3 nucleotides are TGTGCCAGCAGCGTAGGGGGCTGGGCCACTGAAGCTTTCTTT.

The J gene is TRBJ2-1, the V gene TRBV27; 8 nucleotides line up with TRBD1. CDR3 length equals 13 residues. Germline CDR1 MNHEY, CDR2 SMNVEV (reference sequence). The V gene end was trimmed by 6 bases and the J gene end by 12 bases; junction bases not matched to a gene: 10. CDR3 residues: CASRPTDRVGQFF. CDR3 bases: TGTGCCAGCAGACCCACGGACAGGGTTGGGCAGTTCTTC.